This T cell receptor (beta chain) was profiled in a study of blood T cell repertoires in COVID-19. The CDR3 totals 15 residues. The V gene's germline CDR1 is LGHDT and CDR2 YNNKEL (reference sequence). Trimming took 4 bases from V and 1 from J; bases not matched to a gene: 5. Sequencing was performed with immunoSEQ multiplex PCR; in TCRdb, only in-frame clones are kept and a portion is missing. This table holds about 200,000 clones, around 90% found once. The material sequenced was PBMCs or T cells enriched from blood (not recorded which). This sequence was found in a woman aged 25 to 45 who had recovered from COVID-19. The chain couples TRBV3-1 (or the pseudogene TRBV3-2) to TRBJ1-2, with 8 bases that match TRBD1. The DNA for the CDR3 is TGTGCCAGCAGCCCAGGGGGCTTCTATAACTATGGCTACACCTTC. Residues: CASSPGGFYNYGYTF.